A single sample is the source of the 29 T cell receptor beta chains below, sequenced in a study of T cells in Graves' hyperthyroidism and ophthalmopathy. The CDR3 regions of TCR beta were amplified from RNA transcripts. First-round RT-PCR with HTBI primers amplified the TCR CDR3 region. One entry per CDR3 protein results from TCRdb running MiXCR on the multiplex PCR reads. The sample lists hundreds of thousands of distinct CDR3 sequences; around 38% were seen once. Sequencing used blood. These receptors were taken from a man between 18 and 35 years old with Graves' hyperthyroidism.

The rearrangement links TRBV7-2 to TRBJ2-6; D might be TRBD1 or TRBD2, each matching 5 bases. The CDR3 runs to 18 residues. V was cut by 4 bases and J by 2 bases, with 18 bases left in between. Germline V gives CDR1 SGHTA, CDR2 FQGNSA. Written as DNA, the CDR3 is TGTGCCAGCAGCTCCCTTGGGGGTCAGCTTACTGGGGCCAACGTCCTGACTTTC. This translates into CASSSLGGQLTGANVLTF.

The gene calls are TRBV10-3 and TRBJ2-2; TRBD2 matches at 11 bases. Unmatched junction bases numbered 8, after V lost 10 bases and J lost 10 bases. CDR1 is ENHRY and CDR2 is SYGVKD in the germline V gene. The CDR3 is 13 amino acids. Written as DNA, the CDR3 is TGTGCCAGCACTAGCGGGGGAGGGGTGGAGCTGTTTTTT. Translating gives CASTSGGGVELFF.

Ten or more counts support this clonotype. The J gene is TRBJ1-6, the V gene TRBV9; no clear D gene. The CDR3 contains 15 residues. Germline V gives CDR1 SGDLS, CDR2 YYNGEE. Trimming stripped 1 base from V and 5 bases from J, with 10 bases between. CDR3: CASSVRATHNSPLHF. The DNA of the CDR3 is TGTGCCAGCAGCGTAAGAGCCACACATAATTCACCCCTCCACTTT.

This clonotype was observed at least ten times. The rearrangement uses TRBV6-1 and TRBJ1-5, with D hard to call. Germline CDR1 and CDR2: MNHNS and SASEGT. CDR3 size: 12 residues. The V end lost 5 bases, the J end lost 6 bases, and 8 bases lay between the germline ends. CDR3 in amino acids: CASSIDGQPQHF. DNA of the CDR3: TGTGCCAGCAGTATTGACGGTCAGCCCCAGCATTTT.

There are many counts of this clonotype. The rearrangement links TRBV2 to TRBJ1-1; the D is unclear. Trimming shortened V by 3 bases and J by 2 bases, and 10 bases separated the two germline ends. The germline gives CDR1 SNHLY, CDR2 FYNNEI. The CDR3 length is 14 residues. The CDR3 reads CASSEAVGNTEAFF. As DNA, the CDR3 is TGTGCCAGCAGTGAGGCGGTAGGAAACACTGAAGCTTTCTTT. The variable domain in full, with the rest retrieved from reference TRBV2 and TRBJ1-1, is EPEVTQTPSHQVTQMGQEVILRCVPISNHLYFYWYRQILGQKVEFLVSFYNNEISEKSEIFDDQFSVERPDGSNFTLKIRSTKLEDSAMYFCASSEAVGNTEAFFGQGTRLTVV.

The CDR3 coding sequence is TGTGCCAGCCGACGGACTAGATGGGAGACCCAGTACTTC. This translates into CASRRTRWETQYF. The J gene is TRBJ2-5, the V gene TRBV6-5; 7 nucleotides match TRBD2. V shed 8 bases and J 5 bases; nucleotides not matched to a gene: 8. Germline V lookup: CDR1 MNHEY, CDR2 SVGAGI. The CDR3 contains 13 residues.

The gene calls are TRBV9 and TRBJ2-2; D gene ambiguous. Deletions cut 3 bases from V and 7 bases from J, with 7 bases between. There are 12 residues in the CDR3. Germline V lookup: CDR1 SGDLS, CDR2 YYNGEE. CDR3 region: CASSAVVGELFF. The CDR3 DNA reads TGTGCCAGCAGCGCAGTGGTCGGGGAGCTGTTTTTT.

This clonotype occurred many times. The rearrangement uses TRBV7-9 and TRBJ2-2; D is ambiguous. Trimming removed 7 bases at V and 4 bases at J, with 7 bases between. This CDR3 contains 12 residues. CDR1 and CDR2 (germline): SEHNR, FQNEAQ (reference sequence). The CDR3 DNA follows: TGTGCCAGCACGGGTGGCACCGGGGAGCTGTTTTTT. The encoded protein is CASTGGTGELFF.

The rearrangement links TRBV19 to TRBJ2-5; TRBD2 agrees at 10 bases. The length of the CDR3 is 13 residues. Germline V gives CDR1 LNHDA, CDR2 SQIVND (reference sequence). Losses at the gene ends were 11 bases for V and 1 base for J; bases not matched to a gene: 4. CDR3 in DNA: TGTGCCCTTAGGACTAGCGGCCAAGAGACCCAGTACTTC. This encodes CALRTSGQETQYF.

This clonotype was picked up a small number of times. The chain links TRBV7-2 to TRBJ2-2, with TRBD2 matching over 8 bases. V was pared by 6 bases and J by 2 bases, with 11 bases of the junction left unmatched. This CDR3 contains 17 residues. Looked up from germline, CDR1 is SGHTA and CDR2 is FQGNSA. The CDR3 sequence: CASSERSGRVNTGELFF. The CDR3 coding sequence is TGTGCCAGCAGTGAACGAAGCGGGAGAGTTAACACCGGGGAGCTGTTTTTT.

The chain couples TRBV3-1 to TRBJ2-7; perhaps TRBD1 as D (6 bases). CDR1 and CDR2 from the germline V gene are LGHDT and YNNKEL (reference sequence). With 0 bases removed from V and 2 bases from J, the gap between germline ends came to 14 bases. This CDR3 comprises 16 residues. The CDR3 DNA is TGTGCCAGCAGCCAAGATCAGGACAGCCCAACCTACGAGCAGTACTTC. Translating it yields CASSQDQDSPTYEQYF.

The chain employs TRBV19 and TRBJ2-2; no clear D. The CDR3 extends over 14 amino acids. Germline V gene lookup returns CDR1 LNHDA and CDR2 SQIVND (reference sequence). Trimming stripped 8 bases from V and 6 bases from J, with 16 bases between. CDR3 residues: CASYRASGPGELFF. Written as DNA, the CDR3 is TGTGCCAGTTACCGGGCGTCAGGCCCCGGGGAGCTGTTTTTT.

This clonotype was found many times. The rearrangement uses TRBV7-9 and TRBJ2-6; a weak D match, TRBD2 (6 bases). This CDR3 spans 18 amino acids. The V end was cut by 5 bases, the J end by 0 bases, with 17 bases between. CDR1 SEHNR and CDR2 FQNEAQ come from the germline V gene (reference sequence). CDR3 DNA sequence: TGTGCCAGCAGCCCGAGGGACGGGAGAAGCTCTGGGGCCAACGTCCTGACTTTC. Protein product: CASSPRDGRSSGANVLTF.

This chain links TRBV7-9 with TRBJ2-7; 9 nucleotides align to TRBD2. The CDR3 totals 11 residues. The germline CDR1 and CDR2 sequences are SEHNR and FQNEAQ (reference sequence). The J segment lost 11 bases and the V segment lost 6 bases, leaving 5 bases of the junction unmatched. This CDR3 reads CASRYGTSKYF. The CDR3 DNA sequence: TGTGCCAGCAGGTACGGGACTAGCAAGTACTTC.

V gene TRBV7-9 combines with J gene TRBJ1-5; D possibly corresponds to TRBD1 (5 bases). The CDR3 loop spans 14 amino acids. V lost 6 bases to trimming and J lost 1 base, with 10 bases between them. Germline values: CDR1 SEHNR, CDR2 FQNEAQ (reference sequence). Here the CDR3 DNA reads TGTGCCAGCAGGCGGGGGGGAAGCAATCAGCCCCAGCATTTT. This encodes CASRRGGSNQPQHF.

A few counts support this clonotype. The J gene is TRBJ1-5, the V gene TRBV15; the D is unclear. Per germline, CDR1 LNHNV and CDR2 YYDKDF (reference sequence). Trimming removed 1 base at V and 0 bases at J, with 10 bases between. The CDR3 covers 16 residues. The CDR3 reads CATSRGRTGSNQPQHF. The CDR3 DNA reads TGTGCCACCAGCAGAGGAAGGACGGGTAGCAATCAGCCCCAGCATTTT.

The table lists this clonotype with many counts. The rearrangement uses TRBV29-1 and TRBJ1-1, with unresolved D. With 4 bases removed from V and 2 bases from J, the gap between germline ends came to 14 bases. The germline CDR1 and CDR2 sequences are SQVTM and ANQGSEA. This CDR3 contains 14 residues. The CDR3 nucleotides are TGCAGCGTTGGCCACCTTGCCAGAAACACTGAAGCTTTCTTT. Protein product: CSVGHLARNTEAFF.

At least ten counts were recorded for this clonotype. The chain joins TRBV15 to TRBJ1-5; D not certain. The germline CDR1 and CDR2 sequences are LNHNV and YYDKDF (reference sequence). CDR3 length equals 12 residues. V gave up 5 bases and J gave up 5 bases, with 7 bases separating them. Here the CDR3 reads CATSLIHQPQHF. CDR3 coding DNA: TGTGCCACCAGCCTTATCCATCAGCCCCAGCATTTT.

This clonotype was seen repeatedly, ten times or more. The chain couples TRBV9 to TRBJ1-3; the D is unclear. CDR1 is SGDLS, CDR2 YYNGEE, per germline. The ends were cut back, 6 bases at V and 2 bases at J, with 3 bases in the middle. The CDR3 totals 11 residues. This chain's CDR3 is CASKTGNTIYF. DNA of the CDR3: TGTGCCAGCAAGACTGGAAACACCATATATTTT.

In its sample, this clonotype was seen a few times. This clone may be a read error of a much larger clone one base away. The chain joins TRBV25-1 to TRBJ2-7; a weak D match, TRBD1 (5 bases). The germline V and J ends were trimmed by 7 bases and 5 bases, with 9 bases remaining between them. Germline V CDR1 and CDR2: MGHDK, SYGVNS. There are 11 residues in the CDR3. The CDR3 DNA reads as TGTGCCAGCACCAAAGGGGACGAGCAGTACTTC. Its translation is CASTKGDEQYF.

The V gene is TRBV2, the J gene TRBJ1-4; TRBD1 agrees at 8 bases. This CDR3 region has 17 residues. Trimming removed 6 bases from V and 8 bases from J; junction bases left unmatched: 17. Germline lookup yields CDR1 SNHLY and CDR2 FYNNEI. DNA of the CDR3: TGTGCCAGCAGGCCTACAGGGGGGCGAGGCCAGAGCGAAAAACTGTTTTTT. This gives the protein CASRPTGGRGQSEKLFF. Using reference TRBV2 and TRBJ1-4 for the parts outside the CDR3, the full variable domain is EPEVTQTPSHQVTQMGQEVILRCVPISNHLYFYWYRQILGQKVEFLVSFYNNEISEKSEIFDDQFSVERPDGSNFTLKIRSTKLEDSAMYFCASRPTGGRGQSEKLFFGSGTQLSVL.

This clonotype showed up many times. V and J are TRBV5-1 and TRBJ2-2; D possibly corresponds to TRBD2 (6 bases). CDR1 and CDR2 from the germline V gene are SGHRS and YFSETQ. The CDR3 length is 12 residues. The germline V and J ends were trimmed by 7 bases and 3 bases, with 7 bases remaining between them. The CDR3 DNA reads TGCGCCAGCGGGGACTACACCGGGGAGCTGTTTTTT. It encodes CASGDYTGELFF. Full variable domain (outside the CDR3, taken from reference TRBV5-1 and TRBJ2-2): KAGVTQTPRYLIKTRGQQVTLSCSPISGHRSVSWYQQTPGQGLQFLFEYFSETQRNKGNFPGRFSGRQFSNSRSEMNVSTLELGDSALYLCASGDYTGELFFGEGSRLTVL.

This clonotype was recorded many times. The chain carries TRBV7-3 and TRBJ2-2; weak D call: TRBD2 (6 bases). V was cut by 4 bases and J by 7 bases, with 13 bases left in between. The CDR3 is made up of 14 amino acids. Germline V gene lookup returns CDR1 SGHTA and CDR2 FQGTGA. In DNA form, the CDR3 reads TGTGCCAGCAGCTCCCTAGTGGAGGGCGGGGAGCTGTTTTTT. Its translation is CASSSLVEGGELFF.

A few counts support this clonotype. The rearrangement joins TRBV19 to TRBJ1-1; D not certain. The CDR3 covers 15 residues. The germline CDR1 and CDR2 sequences are LNHDA and SQIVND (reference sequence). V was pared by 3 bases and J by 0 bases, with 11 bases between. This chain's CDR3 is CASSMRQSLNTEAFF. The CDR3 nucleotides are TGTGCCAGTAGTATGAGGCAGTCCCTGAACACTGAAGCTTTCTTT. The whole variable domain, remainder taken from reference TRBV19 and TRBJ1-1, is DGGITQSPKYLFRKEGQNVTLSCEQNLNHDAMYWYRQDPGQGLRLIYYSQIVNDFQKGDIAEGYSVSREKKESFPLTVTSAQKNPTAFYLCASSMRQSLNTEAFFGQGTRLTVV.

The V call is TRBV20-1, the J call TRBJ2-7; 7 nucleotides agree with TRBD2. V lost 3 bases to trimming and J lost 3 bases; unmatched junction nucleotides: 5. The CDR3 contains 13 residues. CDR1 is DFQATT, CDR2 SNEGSKA, per germline (reference sequence). In DNA, the CDR3 is TGCAGTGCTAGCCAGCGGGGCAACTACGAGCAGTACTTC. Amino acids: CSASQRGNYEQYF.

This clonotype appeared a few times. The chain links TRBV6-5 to TRBJ1-2, with TRBD1 matching over 12 bases. Germline assignment: CDR1 MNHEY and CDR2 SVGAGI. The CDR3 is made up of 14 amino acids. With V trimmed by 8 bases and J by 8 bases, 9 bases remained unmatched. This chain's CDR3 is CASRNRDRGHGYTF. CDR3 nucleotide sequence: TGTGCCAGCCGGAACCGGGACAGGGGGCACGGCTACACCTTC.

The V gene is TRBV2, the J gene TRBJ2-5; D ambiguous. V lost 1 base to trimming and J lost 13 bases, with 10 bases between them. This CDR3 comprises 11 residues. Germline assignment: CDR1 SNHLY and CDR2 FYNNEI. CDR3 coding DNA: TGTGCCAGCAGTGAAGAGGTCGAGCGGTACTTC. This sequence encodes CASSEEVERYF. Variable domain in full (rest from reference TRBV2 and TRBJ2-5): EPEVTQTPSHQVTQMGQEVILRCVPISNHLYFYWYRQILGQKVEFLVSFYNNEISEKSEIFDDQFSVERPDGSNFTLKIRSTKLEDSAMYFCASSEEVERYFGPGTRLLVL.

The chain combines TRBV19 with TRBJ1-2; D ambiguous. The CDR3 covers 13 residues. V lost 3 bases to trimming and J lost 4 bases, with 9 bases between them. Germline values: CDR1 LNHDA, CDR2 SQIVND (reference sequence). In nucleotides, the CDR3 is TGTGCCAGTAGTATTGGGATCTTCTATGGCTACACCTTC. This sequence encodes CASSIGIFYGYTF.

As regards this clonotype: A much larger clone lies one base from this, so it may be a read error. The V and J genes are TRBV19 and TRBJ1-5; tentative D call: TRBD1 (5 bases). This CDR3 has 15 amino acids. The V gene lost 5 bases and the J gene lost 6 bases, with 17 bases spanning the gap. In germline, CDR1 is LNHDA, CDR2 SQIVND (reference sequence). The DNA of the CDR3 is TGTGCCAGTAGTGTAGGGGACCTGGGGGGTCAGCCCCAGCATTTT. This sequence encodes CASSVGDLGGQPQHF.